The entry below gives a single T cell receptor (beta chain) sequence along with its context. The data derive from a study of blood T cell repertoires in COVID-19. Study context: Both acute and convalescent COVID-19 samples were obtained from the United States, Italy and Spain. PBMCs, B-cell-depleted T cells, or T cells provided the cDNA or gDNA that made up the material.

V lost 2 bases and J lost 5, with 9 bases in between. Germline CDR1 is WSHSY and CDR2 is SAAADI. The CDR3 sequence is 13 residues long. Original processing notes: Nucleated cell number was recorded as an estimate derived from reference gene primer amplification. Repertoires were generated with immunoSEQ multiplex PCR, while TCRdb's copy carries only in-frame clones and drops some. That table is the source of V, J and clone size, and D and trimming were worked out from the DNA. Of fewer than 50,000 clones listed, over 75% are singletons. V usage is TRBV10-2 and J usage is TRBJ1-2; TRBD1 is a possible D gene (5 bases). This TCR came from a human donor in a cohort sampled during active COVID-19. Sequencing was done on a sample of peripheral blood. The CDR3 region is CASSENTGYGYTF. In nucleotides, the CDR3 is TGCGCCAGCAGTGAGAATACAGGATATGGCTACACCTTC.